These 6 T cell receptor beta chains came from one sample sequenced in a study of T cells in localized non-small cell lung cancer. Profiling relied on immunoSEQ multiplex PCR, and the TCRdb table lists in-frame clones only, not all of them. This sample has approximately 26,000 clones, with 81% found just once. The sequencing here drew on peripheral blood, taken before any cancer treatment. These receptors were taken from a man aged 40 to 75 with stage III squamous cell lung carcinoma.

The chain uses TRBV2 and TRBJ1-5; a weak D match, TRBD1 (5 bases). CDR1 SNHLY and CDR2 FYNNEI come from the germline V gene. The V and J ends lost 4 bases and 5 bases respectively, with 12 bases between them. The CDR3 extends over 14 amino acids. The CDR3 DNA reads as TGTGCCAGCAGTGTATCTGGGGGGGATCAGCCCCAGCATTTT. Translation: CASSVSGGDQPQHF.

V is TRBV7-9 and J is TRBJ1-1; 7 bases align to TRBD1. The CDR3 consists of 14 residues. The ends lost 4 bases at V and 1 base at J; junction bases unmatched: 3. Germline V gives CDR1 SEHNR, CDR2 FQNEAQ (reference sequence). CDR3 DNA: TGTGCCAGCAGCTGGGGACAGCAGAACACTGAAGCTTTCTTT. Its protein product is CASSWGQQNTEAFF. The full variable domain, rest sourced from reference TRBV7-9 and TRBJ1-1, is DTGVSQNPRHKITKRGQNVTFRCDPISEHNRLYWYRQTLGQGPEFLTYFQNEAQLEKSRLLSDRFSAERPKGSFSTLEIQRTEQGDSAMYLCASSWGQQNTEAFFGQGTRLTVV.

The CDR3 reads CASSRGVAYEQYV. CDR3 in DNA: TGTGCCAGCAGCCGGGGGGTGGCCTACGAGCAGTACGTC. V gene TRBV7-2 combines with J gene TRBJ2-7; TRBD2 aligns across 7 bases. The CDR3 runs to 13 residues. V lost 5 bases and J lost 2; bases outside the gene matches: 3. Germline CDR1 is SGHTA and CDR2 is FQGNSA.

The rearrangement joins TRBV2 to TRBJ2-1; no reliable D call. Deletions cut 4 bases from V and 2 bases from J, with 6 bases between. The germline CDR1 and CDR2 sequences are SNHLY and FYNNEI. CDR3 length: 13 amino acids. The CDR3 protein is CASSVTAYNEQFF. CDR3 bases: TGTGCCAGCAGTGTGACGGCCTACAATGAGCAGTTCTTC.

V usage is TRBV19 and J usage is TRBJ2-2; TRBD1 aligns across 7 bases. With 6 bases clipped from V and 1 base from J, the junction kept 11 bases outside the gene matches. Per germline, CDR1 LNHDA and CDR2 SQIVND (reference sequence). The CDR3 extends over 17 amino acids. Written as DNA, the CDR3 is TGTGCCAGTAGAACCTCTACAGGGGCGATGAACACCGGGGAGCTGTTTTTT. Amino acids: CASRTSTGAMNTGELFF. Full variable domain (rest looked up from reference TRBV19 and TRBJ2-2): DGGITQSPKYLFRKEGQNVTLSCEQNLNHDAMYWYRQDPGQGLRLIYYSQIVNDFQKGDIAEGYSVSREKKESFPLTVTSAQKNPTAFYLCASRTSTGAMNTGELFFGEGSRLTVL.

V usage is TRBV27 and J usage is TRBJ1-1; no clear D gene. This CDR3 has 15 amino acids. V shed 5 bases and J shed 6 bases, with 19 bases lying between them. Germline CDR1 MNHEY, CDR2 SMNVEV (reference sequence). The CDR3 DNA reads TGTGCCAGCAGTAGACTCAGCGGAGGTAAGGCTGAAGCTTTCTTT. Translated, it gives CASSRLSGGKAEAFF.